The 20 T cell receptor beta chains presented below share a single source sample, sequenced in a study of blood T cells in healthy people across ages. A sample-barcoded 5' primer and a J-beta primer mix were used in a second PCR of about 7 to 12 cycles. TCRdb ran MiXCR on the 5' RACE reads and lists one entry per CDR3 protein. The profile shows 600,000 or so distinct CDR3 sequences, more than 20% of them singletons. The specimen sequenced was blood. Receptors originate from a man in his 70s in good health.

The V call is TRBV27, the J call TRBJ2-5; 13 bases align to TRBD2. The J call may be mistaken, given a closer DNA end match to TRBJ2-7. The CDR3 has 19 amino acids. In germline, CDR1 is MNHEY, CDR2 SMNVEV (reference sequence). The CDR3 here is CASSLFGTSGAKGTYEQYF. For the CDR3, the DNA is TGTGCCAGCAGTTTATTCGGGACTAGCGGGGCAAAAGGGACGTACGAGCAGTACTTC.

A few counts support this clonotype. A much larger clonotype is one base distant, so this may be a read error. In nucleotides, the CDR3 is TGTGCCAGCAGCTTGTCGGAGGCGAAATATCAAGAGACCCAGTACTTC. Translating gives CASSLSEAKYQETQYF. V gene TRBV5-5 combines with J gene TRBJ2-5; maybe TRBD2 (5 bases). The CDR3 extends over 16 amino acids. Germline values: CDR1 SGHKS, CDR2 YYEKEE (reference sequence). Trimming left V 1 base short and J 2 bases short, with 15 bases between.

This rearrangement joins TRBV25-1 to TRBJ1-2; possible D gene TRBD1, 6 bases. Per germline, CDR1 MGHDK and CDR2 SYGVNS. This CDR3 has 14 residues. Trimming took 2 bases from V and 8 from J, leaving 15 bases between them. CDR3 region: CASSERTVRVGYTF. CDR3 nucleotide sequence: TGTGCCAGCAGTGAACGGACAGTCAGGGTGGGCTACACCTTC.

The genes are TRBV5-1 and TRBJ2-3, with D tentatively TRBD1 or TRBD2 (5 bases each). The germline CDR1 and CDR2 sequences are SGHRS and YFSETQ. The germline V and J ends were trimmed by 2 bases and 2 bases, with 9 bases remaining between them. This CDR3 has 14 amino acids. CDR3: CASSFEGSTDTQYF. The CDR3 DNA reads as TGCGCCAGCAGCTTCGAGGGGTCCACAGATACGCAGTATTTT.

This clonotype was seen more than once but under ten times. The genes are TRBV7-9 and TRBJ2-3; 8 bases are shared with TRBD2. Germline V gene lookup returns CDR1 SEHNR and CDR2 FQNEAQ (reference sequence). Unmatched junction bases numbered 12, after V lost 5 bases and J lost 2 bases. The CDR3 is 17 residues long. CDR3 bases: TGTGCCAGCAGCCCCACCGGGGGACTAGTAGACACAGATACGCAGTATTTT. Protein sequence: CASSPTGGLVDTDTQYF.

The chain carries TRBV20-1 and TRBJ2-1; D remains ambiguous. V was clipped by 6 bases and J by 2 bases, with 11 bases between them. The CDR3 has 13 amino acids. Germline-derived CDR1 and CDR2 are DFQATT and SNEGSKA (reference sequence). The CDR3 spells CSAPEIPYNEQFF. CDR3 DNA sequence: TGCAGTGCGCCGGAAATTCCCTACAATGAGCAGTTCTTC.

This sequence joins TRBV30 and TRBJ2-2; D gene unclear. Germline V gene sequence: CDR1 GTSNPN, CDR2 SVGIG (reference sequence). The CDR3 is 11 amino acids. The CDR3 protein is CGAAGTGELFF. In nucleotides, the CDR3 is TGTGGGGCGGCAGGCACCGGGGAGCTGTTTTTT.

This chain uses TRBV6-5 with TRBJ2-7, with D possibly matching TRBD2 (6 bases). Germline loops: CDR1 MNHEY, CDR2 SVGAGI. V lost 0 bases and J 0 bases, leaving 12 bases between the germline ends. The CDR3 is 16 amino acids. The CDR3, as DNA: TGTGCCAGCAGTTACTCGCGGAGGGCCGGCTCCTACGAGCAGTACTTC. Translating it yields CASSYSRRAGSYEQYF.

This chain links TRBV20-1 with TRBJ2-3; tentative D call: TRBD2 (6 bases). Germline V gene data show CDR1 as DFQATT and CDR2 as SNEGSKA (reference sequence). The CDR3 has 13 amino acids. The ends were cut back, 4 bases at V and 0 bases at J, with 8 bases in the middle. The CDR3 spells CSATSASTDTQYF. The CDR3 DNA follows: TGCAGTGCTACTAGCGCTAGCACAGATACGCAGTATTTT.

This clonotype was seen only a few times. V gene TRBV15 combines with J gene TRBJ1-1; tentative D call: TRBD1 (6 bases). CDR1 is LNHNV and CDR2 is YYDKDF in the germline V gene (reference sequence). V lost 0 bases and J 6 bases, leaving 17 bases between the germline ends. This CDR3 spans 16 amino acids. CDR3 residues: CATSRDDTGLVSEAFF. CDR3 nucleotide sequence: TGTGCCACCAGCAGAGATGATACAGGGTTGGTTTCTGAAGCTTTCTTT.

This clonotype was picked up a small number of times. V usage is TRBV4-1 and J usage is TRBJ2-2; maybe TRBD1 (5 bases). Germline V gene lookup returns CDR1 MGHRA and CDR2 YSYEKL. The CDR3 has 15 residues. Trimming shortened V by 5 bases and J by 5 bases, and 15 bases separated the two germline ends. The CDR3 DNA is TGCGCCAGCAGCGACTTGACAGCACGGACCGGGGAGCTGTTTTTT. It translates to CASSDLTARTGELFF.

This clonotype showed up many times. V and J are TRBV12-3 or TRBV12-4 and TRBJ2-3; perhaps TRBD1 as D (5 bases). The V end lost 6 bases, the J end lost 4 bases, and 11 bases lay between the germline ends. This CDR3 is 13 amino acids long. CDR3 loop: CASSSRGADTQYF. The CDR3 coding sequence is TGTGCCAGCAGCTCAAGGGGTGCAGATACGCAGTATTTT.

This clonotype has only a few counts. This chain connects TRBV30 to TRBJ2-5, with D maybe TRBD1 (6 bases). The CDR3 is made up of 12 amino acids. The V gene lost 5 bases and the J gene lost 0 bases, with 7 bases spanning the gap. CDR1 and CDR2 (germline): GTSNPN, SVGIG (reference sequence). Written as DNA, the CDR3 is TGTGCCTGGGGGACAAACCAAGAGACCCAGTACTTC. Protein: CAWGTNQETQYF.

This clonotype was seen at least ten times. The chain recombines TRBV5-1 with TRBJ2-2, with unresolved D. This CDR3 region has 12 residues. The ends were cut back, 5 bases at V and 3 bases at J, with 5 bases in the middle. Per germline, CDR1 SGHRS and CDR2 YFSETQ. CDR3 sequence: CASSRYTGELFF. CDR3 nucleotide sequence: TGCGCCAGCAGTCGATACACCGGGGAGCTGTTTTTT.

This clonotype was counted ten times or more. This chain links TRBV5-1 with TRBJ2-5, with 10 bases matching TRBD2. J lost 5 bases, V lost 0 bases, and 4 bases had no gene match. The CDR3 sequence is 15 residues long. Germline CDR1 is SGHRS and CDR2 is YFSETQ. Written as DNA, the CDR3 is TGCGCCAGCAGCTTGGAGAGTAGCGGGAGGGAGACCCAGTACTTC. Amino acids: CASSLESSGRETQYF.

This clonotype was picked up one time. DNA for the CDR3: TGTGCCAGCTCACCATCCCAGGGGAGGGGTGAGCAGTTCTTC. It is translated as CASSPSQGRGEQFF. The rearrangement links TRBV18 to TRBJ2-5; the D gene is possibly TRBD2 (7 bases). The last part of the DNA fits TRBJ2-1 better; the J call may be wrong. Germline CDR1 KGHSH, CDR2 LQKENI. The CDR3 has 14 residues.

The table lists this clonotype with a few counts. The V gene is TRBV24-1, the J gene TRBJ2-5, with a tentative D call TRBD1 (6 bases). Germline-derived CDR1 and CDR2 are KGHDR and SFDVKD. The V end was cut by 1 base, the J end by 0 bases, with 14 bases between. The length of the CDR3 is 17 residues. The CDR3 DNA reads TGTGCCACCAGTGATTTCCGAGCTGACAGGTACCAAGAGACCCAGTACTTC. Its translation is CATSDFRADRYQETQYF.

This chain joins TRBV3-1 and TRBJ2-1, with D unresolved. Germline-derived CDR1 and CDR2 are LGHDT and YNNKEL (reference sequence). V lost 0 bases and J 3 bases, leaving 9 bases between the germline ends. The CDR3 has 15 residues. The DNA for the CDR3 is TGTGCCAGCAGCCAAGAGCAGATTTTCTACAATGAGCAGTTCTTC. Translating gives CASSQEQIFYNEQFF.

J is TRBJ2-7 and V is TRBV27; D possibly corresponds to TRBD1 (7 bases). CDR1 and CDR2 from the germline V gene are MNHEY and SMNVEV (reference sequence). The germline V and J ends were trimmed by 3 bases and 7 bases, with 13 bases remaining between them. The CDR3 runs to 13 residues. The CDR3 bases are TGTGCCAGCAGTTTCGAGGGGGCGGGGGAGCAGTACTTC. Translated, it gives CASSFEGAGEQYF.

This clonotype was counted a few times. The chain links TRBV10-3 to TRBJ2-7, with 10 bases aligning to TRBD2. With the DNA end fitting TRBJ2-1 better, the J assignment may be wrong. This CDR3 is built from 15 residues. The germline gives CDR1 ENHRY, CDR2 SYGVKD. CDR3 in amino acids: CAISDLAGVSYEQFF. The CDR3 coding sequence is TGTGCCATCAGTGATCTAGCGGGAGTAAGCTACGAGCAGTTCTTC.